This TCR beta chain was sequenced in a study of T-cell reconstitution after alpha-beta-depleted transplantation in children. The CDR3 runs 16 residues. Germline lookup yields CDR1 ENHRY and CDR2 SYGVKD. V was shortened by 0 bases and J by 4 bases, with 13 bases between the two germline ends. Unique molecular identifiers were built into the TCRbeta library. TCRdb reprocessed the PCR reads via MiXCR and lists one record per CDR3 protein. The data hold hundreds of thousands of distinct CDR3 sequences, with roughly 15% observed a single time. This sequence joins TRBV10-3 and TRBJ2-1; no clear D. This sample comprised PBMCs from the stem cell graft donor, obtained from the stem cell graft. The TCR comes from a human donor who donated a stem cell graft to a child with acute myeloid leukemia. CDR3 coding DNA: TGTGCCATCAGTGAGTCTATGACTGGGAAATACAATGAGCAGTTCTTC. It translates to CAISESMTGKYNEQFF.